This TCR beta chain appears in the sequencing data of a study of T cell changes during pregnancy in multiple sclerosis. The CDR3 extends over 15 amino acids. Germline loops: CDR1 SGHRS, CDR2 YFSETQ. V lost 0 bases and J 8 bases, leaving 15 bases between the germline ends. Data came from immunoSEQ multiplex PCR; TCRdb stores just in-frame clones and leaves some out. The sample consists of around 50,000 clones, roughly 89% of them appearing once. V and J are TRBV5-1 and TRBJ2-1, with D tentatively TRBD1 or TRBD2 (6 bases each). The TCR was taken from a human donor whose cells served as feeder cells for cultures in a pregnancy study. Sequencing used peripheral blood from another person, used as feeder cells. The CDR3 loop reads CASSLGLGGMDEQFF. The CDR3 coding sequence is TGCGCCAGCAGCTTGGGCCTCGGGGGCATGGATGAGCAGTTCTTC.